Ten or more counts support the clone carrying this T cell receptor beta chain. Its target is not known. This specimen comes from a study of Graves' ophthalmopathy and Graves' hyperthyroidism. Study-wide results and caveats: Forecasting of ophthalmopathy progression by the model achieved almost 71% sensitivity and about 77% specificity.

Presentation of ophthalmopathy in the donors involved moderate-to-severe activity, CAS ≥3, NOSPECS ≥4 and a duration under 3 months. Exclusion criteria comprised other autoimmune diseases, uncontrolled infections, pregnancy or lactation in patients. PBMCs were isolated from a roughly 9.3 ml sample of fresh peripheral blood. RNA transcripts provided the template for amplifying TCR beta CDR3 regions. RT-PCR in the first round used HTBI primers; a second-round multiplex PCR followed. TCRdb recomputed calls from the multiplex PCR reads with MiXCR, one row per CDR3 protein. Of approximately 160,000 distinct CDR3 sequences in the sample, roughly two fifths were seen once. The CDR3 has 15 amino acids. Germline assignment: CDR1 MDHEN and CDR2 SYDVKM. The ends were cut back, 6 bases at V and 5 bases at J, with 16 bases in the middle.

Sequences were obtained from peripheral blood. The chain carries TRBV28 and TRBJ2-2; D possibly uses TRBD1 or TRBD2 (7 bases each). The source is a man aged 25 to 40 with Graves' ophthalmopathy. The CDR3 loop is CASSQGGSGTGELFF. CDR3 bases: TGTGCCAGCAGCCAGGGGGGGTCGGGGACCGGGGAGCTGTTTTTT.